These 13 T cell receptor beta chains came from one sample sequenced in a study of STAT5B mutations in CD4+ large granular lymphocyte leukemia. Clones were read by immunoSEQ multiplex PCR, and TCRdb kept only the in-frame ones, dropping some. The table includes fewer than 40,000 clones, around 71% detected once. Sequencing was performed on CD4+ T cells from blood buffy coats. The receptors come from a human donor in good health.

This rearrangement joins TRBV7-2 to TRBJ2-1; the match to TRBD2 covers 7 bases. With 11 bases clipped from V and 3 bases from J, the junction kept 10 bases outside the gene matches. Germline loops: CDR1 SGHTA, CDR2 FQGNSA. The CDR3 is 14 amino acids. Here the CDR3 DNA reads TGTGCCTCCGGGCCCGGGGGGAACTACAATGAGCAGTTCTTC. It is translated as CASGPGGNYNEQFF.

The chain recombines TRBV11-2 with TRBJ1-2; D ambiguous. Trimming left V 4 bases short and J 8 bases short, with 11 bases between. Germline values: CDR1 SGHAT, CDR2 FQNNGV. The CDR3 contains 12 residues. The DNA of the CDR3 is TGTGCCAGCAGCTCTGGTTGGAGGGGCTACACCTTC. This translates into CASSSGWRGYTF. Combining the CDR3 with reference TRBV11-2 and TRBJ1-2 gives the whole variable domain EAGVAQSPRYKIIEKRQSVAFWCNPISGHATLYWYQQILGQGPKLLIQFQNNGVVDDSQLPKDRFSAERLKGVDSTLKIQPAKLEDSAVYLCASSSGWRGYTFGSGTRLTVV.

The V and J genes are TRBV11-1 and TRBJ2-7; TRBD2 might be the D (6 bases). The germline CDR1 and CDR2 sequences are SGHAT and FQDESV (reference sequence). Trimming pared 1 base from V and 6 bases from J, leaving 10 bases between. CDR3 length: 13 residues. CDR3 protein: CASSLVRGGEQYF. In nucleotides, the CDR3 is TGTGCCAGCAGCTTAGTACGGGGAGGCGAGCAGTACTTC.

The chain recombines TRBV15 with TRBJ2-7; 8 positions match TRBD1. The CDR3 covers 13 residues. J was trimmed by 3 bases and V by 5 bases; bases with no gene match: 3. CDR1 is LNHNV, CDR2 YYDKDF, per germline (reference sequence). The chain's CDR3 is CATSGGQDYEQYF. CDR3 DNA: TGTGCCACCAGCGGGGGACAGGACTACGAGCAGTACTTC.

The CDR3 here is CASRAPGQHNSPLHF. CDR3 coding DNA: TGTGCCAGCAGAGCCCCGGGACAGCATAATTCACCCCTCCACTTT. This chain uses TRBV6-1 with TRBJ1-6; 7 bases are shared with TRBD1. The trim removed 6 bases at V and 5 bases at J, leaving 7 bases unmatched. This CDR3 comprises 15 residues. Germline CDR1 is MNHNS and CDR2 is SASEGT.

V and J are TRBV7-2 and TRBJ1-2; maybe TRBD1 (6 bases). CDR1 and CDR2 from the germline V gene are SGHTA and FQGNSA. Trimming removed 3 bases at V and 12 bases at J, with 14 bases between. The CDR3 runs to 12 residues. DNA of the CDR3: TGTGCCAGCAGCTTCCGGACAGAGAGTAACACCTTC. Amino acid sequence: CASSFRTESNTF. The full variable domain, its missing parts supplied by reference TRBV7-2 and TRBJ1-2, is GAGVSQSPSNKVTEKGKDVELRCDPISGHTALYWYRQSLGQGLEFLIYFQGNSAPDKSGLPSDRFSAERTGGSVSTLTIQRTQQEDSAVYLCASSFRTESNTFGSGTRLTVV.

The chain combines TRBV2 with TRBJ1-1; weak D call: TRBD1 (6 bases). This CDR3 spans 13 amino acids. Germline V CDR1 and CDR2: SNHLY, FYNNEI. With 3 bases removed from V and 11 bases from J, the gap between germline ends came to 16 bases. This chain's CDR3 is CASSDGQRLGAFF. CDR3 nucleotide sequence: TGTGCCAGCAGTGATGGACAGCGGCTGGGGGCTTTCTTT.

This clone has more than one count but fewer than ten. In nucleotides, the CDR3 is TGTGCCAGCAGCTTAGGGGAAGAGACCCAGTACTTC. Its protein is CASSLGEETQYF. The chain employs TRBV11-3 and TRBJ2-5; no clear D. Germline V CDR1 and CDR2: SGHNT, YENEEA. The CDR3 runs 12 residues. Trimming removed 1 base from V and 3 bases from J, with 3 bases in between.

V and J are TRBV5-1 and TRBJ2-3; 9 bases match TRBD1. Per the germline V gene, CDR1 is SGHRS and CDR2 is YFSETQ. The CDR3 extends over 17 amino acids. V gave up 3 bases and J gave up 0 bases; unmatched junction bases: 8. This chain's CDR3 is CASSWRTGAPSTDTQYF. CDR3 bases: TGCGCCAGCAGCTGGAGGACAGGGGCCCCTAGCACAGATACGCAGTATTTT.

V is TRBV27 and J is TRBJ2-1; TRBD1 is a possible D gene (6 bases). CDR3 length: 16 residues. The germline V and J ends were trimmed by 2 bases and 0 bases, with 11 bases remaining between them. CDR1 is MNHEY and CDR2 is SMNVEV in the germline V gene (reference sequence). In DNA form, the CDR3 reads TGTGCCAGCAGTTTAAGTCAGGGGATCTCCTACAATGAGCAGTTCTTC. Translation gives CASSLSQGISYNEQFF.

This clone has more than one count but fewer than ten. This chain uses TRBV30 with TRBJ1-2, with D possibly matching TRBD1 (6 bases). V dropped 4 bases and J dropped 4 bases, with 10 bases sitting between them. Germline V gene data show CDR1 as GTSNPN and CDR2 as SVGIG (reference sequence). The CDR3 length is 12 residues. The CDR3 nucleotides read TGTGCCTGGACCCAGGGGAGCTATGGCTACACCTTC. Translating it yields CAWTQGSYGYTF.

V usage is TRBV9 and J usage is TRBJ1-1; no definite D call. Between the trimmed V and J ends, which lost 0 bases and 2 bases, there was a span of 2 bases. Germline V gene data show CDR1 as SGDLS and CDR2 as YYNGEE. This CDR3 is 12 amino acids long. CDR3 region: CASSVDNTEAFF. The CDR3 DNA reads as TGTGCCAGCAGCGTAGATAACACTGAAGCTTTCTTT.

The gene calls are TRBV6-1 and TRBJ2-1; 11 nucleotides agree with TRBD2. The germline gives CDR1 MNHNS, CDR2 SASEGT. CDR3 length: 14 amino acids. V trimming: 8 bases; J trimming: 7 bases; junction bases outside the gene matches: 7. CDR3 sequence: CASLRLAGKNEQFF. Here the CDR3 DNA reads TGTGCCAGCCTTAGACTAGCGGGGAAGAATGAGCAGTTCTTC.